This is a list of T cell receptor beta chains from one sample in a study of T cell changes during pregnancy in multiple sclerosis. The repertoire was sequenced with immunoSEQ multiplex PCR; TCRdb's copy has only in-frame clones and lacks some. Here the sample spans 50,000 to 75,000 clones, roughly 91% being singletons. The source material was peripheral blood, sampled in the third trimester of pregnancy. These receptors were obtained from a female donor in good health, enrolled as a control in a pregnancy study. The CDR3 runs from the conserved cysteine through the conserved F or W. A D gene is named only where the DNA matches it firmly. Clone size is shown for a subset of rows, as once, few, many or a class of expanded clone.

j_gene,v_gene,abundance,d_gene,CDR3nt,CDR3aa
TRBJ1-2,TRBV9,NA,NA,TGTGCCAGCAGCGTACAGGGATGGGGCTACACCTTC,CASSVQGWGYTF
TRBJ2-7,TRBV5-8,NA,NA,TGTGCCAGCAGCCGACACGCGACCTCCTACGAGCAGTACTTC,CASSRHATSYEQYF
TRBJ2-3,TRBV27,NA,NA,TGTGCCAGCAGTTTATGGCCGATGGAGCCGACAGATACGCAGTATTTT,CASSLWPMEPTDTQYF
TRBJ2-3,TRBV11-2,NA,NA,TGTGCCAGCAGCTTAGACGGTCGTAGCACAGATACGCAGTATTTT,CASSLDGRSTDTQYF
TRBJ1-1,TRBV18,NA,NA,TGTGCCAGCTCACCCAGGGGATCAAGCACTGAAGCTTTCTTT,CASSPRGSSTEAFF
TRBJ2-5,TRBV7-6,NA,NA,TGTGCCAGCAGCCATAGTAGGGGACAAGAGACCCAGTACTTC,CASSHSRGQETQYF
TRBJ2-5,TRBV30,NA,NA,TGTGCCTGGAGTCCTTTGCGGGGGCGGGGGGAGACCCAGTACTTC,CAWSPLRGRGETQYF
TRBJ2-2,TRBV7-9,NA,NA,TGTGCCAGCAGCTCTCCCCAGGGTGGGGAGCTGTTTTTT,CASSSPQGGELFF
TRBJ1-1,TRBV9,NA,NA,TGTGCCAGCAGCGTAGGGTCGGGGGGATTGAACACTGAAGCTTTCTTT,CASSVGSGGLNTEAFF
TRBJ1-2,TRBV5-6,NA,NA,TGTGCCAGCAGCATCCTGGCGGGGGGGAAGGACTATGGCTACACCTTC,CASSILAGGKDYGYTF
TRBJ1-1,TRBV10-3,NA,NA,TGTGCCATCGGGAAACAGGATGAAGCTTTCTTT,CAIGKQDEAFF
TRBJ2-7,TRBV18,NA,TRBD2,TGTGCCAGCTCATCTAGCGGAGACTCCTACGAGCAGTACTTC,CASSSSGDSYEQYF
TRBJ1-4,TRBV5-1,NA,TRBD1,TGCGCCAGCAGCTTGGGGACAGGTCAAATTACTAATGAAAAACTGTTTTTT,CASSLGTGQITNEKLFF
TRBJ2-3,TRBV19,NA,NA,TGTGCCAGTAGTCGTCGACTTTCTGATACGCAGTATTTT,CASSRRLSDTQYF
TRBJ2-7,TRBV7-9,NA,TRBD2,TGTGCCAGCAGTCCCGGGACTAGCGGGACTCTTCTCTACGAGCAGTACTTC,CASSPGTSGTLLYEQYF
TRBJ2-1,TRBV29-1,NA,NA,TGCAGCGTTGGAGGGGGGGGCTCCTACAATGAGCAGTTCTTC,CSVGGGGSYNEQFF
TRBJ2-5,TRBV19,NA,TRBD1,TGTGCCACCCAGGACAGGATTCAAGAGACCCAGTACTTC,CATQDRIQETQYF
TRBJ2-7,TRBV28,NA,TRBD1,TGTGCCAGCAGACCGGGACAGGCCTACGAGCAGTACTTC,CASRPGQAYEQYF
TRBJ1-1,TRBV9,NA,NA,TGTGCCAGCAGCGTAGGAGAGGTGAACACTGAAGCTTTCTTT,CASSVGEVNTEAFF
TRBJ2-3,TRBV28,NA,TRBD2,TGTGCCAGCGTAGGGCCGTTAGCGGGAGATTCGACAGATACGCAGTATTTT,CASVGPLAGDSTDTQYF
TRBJ2-1,TRBV19,NA,TRBD2,TGTGCCAGTAGTGCTACCGGGACTAGCGTTAACAATGAGCAGTTCTTC,CASSATGTSVNNEQFF
TRBJ1-1,TRBV19,few,NA,TGTGCCAGTAGCCACGGGGGGAGTCACACTGAAGCTTTCTTT,CASSHGGSHTEAFF
TRBJ2-4,TRBV10-2,NA,NA,TGCGCCAGCAGTGAGCGTCTAGCCAAAAACATTCAGTACTTC,CASSERLAKNIQYF
TRBJ2-5,TRBV7-9,NA,NA,TGTGCCAGCAGCTTAGTGTCCCCGGGCCAAGAGACCCAGTACTTC,CASSLVSPGQETQYF
TRBJ2-7,TRBV7-2,NA,TRBD2,TGTGCCAGCAGCTTAGGCGGGAGTGGATCCGAGCAGTACTTC,CASSLGGSGSEQYF
TRBJ2-7,TRBV2,NA,TRBD1,TGTGCCAGCAGTGGTGGGACAGGGGATATCTACGAGCAGTACTTC,CASSGGTGDIYEQYF
TRBJ1-1,TRBV19,NA,NA,TGTGCCAGTAGTATTGGTCAGTACACTGAAGCTTTCTTT,CASSIGQYTEAFF
TRBJ1-2,TRBV7-9,NA,NA,TGTGCCAGCGCCTCCGGGAGAGCTAACTATGGCTACACCTTC,CASASGRANYGYTF
TRBJ2-1,TRBV27,NA,NA,TGTGCCAGCTCCAGGGGAAGGGGGGGCAATGAGCAGTTCTTC,CASSRGRGGNEQFF
TRBJ1-3,TRBV5-4,NA,NA,TGTGCCATCGGGGCAGGGGACGGAAACACCATATATTTT,CAIGAGDGNTIYF
TRBJ2-3,TRBV7-9,NA,NA,TGTGCCAGCAGCTTTTCCCGGACAGTCACAGATACGCAGTATTTT,CASSFSRTVTDTQYF
TRBJ1-4,TRBV6-5,NA,TRBD1,TGTGCCAGCAGCAACGGACAGGGGGTGGCACTTTTT,CASSNGQGVALF
TRBJ2-2,TRBV2,NA,TRBD2,TGTGCCAGCATTGAGCGGGAAAACACCGGGGAGCTGTTTTTT,CASIERENTGELFF
TRBJ2-1,TRBV19,NA,TRBD2,TGTGCCAGTAGTATGGGGGGGAGCTCCTACAATGAGCAGTTCTTC,CASSMGGSSYNEQFF
TRBJ2-2,TRBV7-6,NA,TRBD2,TGTGCCAGCAGCGGGGGGGGGAACACCGGGGAGCTGTTTTTT,CASSGGGNTGELFF
TRBJ2-1,TRBV7-9,NA,TRBD2,TGTGCCAGCGGTCAGCGGGACTACAATGAGCAGTTCTTC,CASGQRDYNEQFF
TRBJ2-3,TRBV5-1,NA,TRBD2,TGCGCCAGCAGCAGGCAGGGACTAGAGGGAACATTT,CASSRQGLEGTF
TRBJ1-1,TRBV6-6,NA,NA,TGTGCCAGCAGTTGGAGGGGTAACGATGAAGCTTTCTTT,CASSWRGNDEAFF
TRBJ2-3,TRBV9,NA,TRBD1,TGTGCCAGCAGCGCCCGACAGGGGGATAACACAGATACGCAGTATTTT,CASSARQGDNTDTQYF
TRBJ1-1,TRBV19,once,NA,TGTGCCAGTAGCTACGGACAGCACACTGAAGCTTTCTTT,CASSYGQHTEAFF